This T cell receptor beta chain was observed in a study of beta chain features in type 1 diabetes. Overall study: Age, gender, cell numbers and subset yield matched between patients and controls.

Findings of the study overall: A closer apparent resemblance between naive, central memory and Treg TCRB repertoires was seen in patients than in healthy donors. Among all four CD4+ subsets, Type 1 diabetes patients had TCRB CDR3s that were moderately but significantly shorter. In cDNA sequencing, cells with high TCR expression could be over-represented.

This clone was detected only a few times. Antigen unknown. Different DNA sequences within this sample yield the same CDR3. Germline assignment: CDR1 SGDLS and CDR2 YYNGEE. V lost 0 bases to trimming and J lost 2 bases, with 8 bases between them. The CDR3 extends over 14 amino acids. The study reverse transcribed the entire isolated RNA, so it sequenced expressed TCRB transcripts. Measured with immunoSEQ multiplex PCR; TCRdb has only the in-frame clones, and not every one. The sample records hundreds of thousands of clones, around 15% being singletons. The specimen was naive CD4+ T cells from blood. The sequence was collected from a man between 18 and 29 years old with type 1 diabetes. The rearrangement links TRBV9 to TRBJ1-1; D is ambiguous. CDR3 residues: CASSVATENTEAFF. The CDR3 bases are TGTGCCAGCAGCGTAGCTACGGAAAACACTGAAGCTTTCTTT. Full variable domain (rest looked up from reference TRBV9 and TRBJ1-1): DSGVTQTPKHLITATGQRVTLRCSPRSGDLSVYWYQQSLDQGLQFLIQYYNGEERAKGNILERFSAQQFPDLHSELNLSSLELGDSALYFCASSVATENTEAFFGQGTRLTVV.